This T cell receptor beta chain appears in the sequencing data of a study of blood T cells in healthy people across ages. Regarding the study as a whole: It was found that TCR beta diversity correlated strongly with the percentage of naive T cells.

Details on this clonotype: Its specificity is unknown.

This CDR3 has 14 amino acids. With a J-beta primer mix and a sample-barcoded 5' primer, a second PCR ran 7 to 11 cycles. Using its own MiXCR run on the 5' RACE reads, TCRdb lists one record per CDR3 protein. Here the sample spans 1.5 million to 2 million distinct CDR3 sequences, less than 50% being singletons. The chain has TRBV21-1 and TRBJ2-7; TRBD1, the D gene given by the table, was not confirmed from the DNA. TRBV21-1 is a recognized pseudogene. This TCR derives from a middle-aged woman in good health. Material for sequencing was blood. The chain's CDR3 is CASLSWGRTYEQYF. The CDR3, as DNA: TGTGCCAGCTTAAGTTGGGGGCGAACCTACGAGCAGTACTTC.